The rows below give T cell receptor beta chains drawn from one sample of a study of blood T cells in healthy people across ages. TCRdb itself ran the 5' RACE reads through MiXCR, one entry per CDR3 protein. In the table there are about 2 million distinct CDR3 sequences, approximately 50% of which are singletons. The sequencing input was blood. The receptors were gathered from a woman in her thirties or forties in good health. The CDR3 runs from the conserved cysteine through the conserved F or W. A D gene is named only where the DNA matches it firmly. Rows give clone size only sometimes, using once, few, many, or a class for an expanded clone.

D gene,V gene,clone size,J gene,CDR3 protein,CDR3 DNA
-,TRBV6-5,-,TRBJ1-1,CASSRSGAYPEAFF,TGTGCCAGCAGCCGCAGTGGAGCGTACCCTGAAGCTTTCTTT
-,TRBV5-6,few,TRBJ1-1,CASSLGVANTEAFF,TGTGCCAGCAGCTTGGGAGTCGCTAACACTGAAGCTTTCTTT
-,TRBV3-1,-,TRBJ2-1,CASSQDSSGNYNEQFF,TGTGCCAGCAGCCAAGACTCCAGCGGCAACTACAATGAGCAGTTCTTT
TRBD1,TRBV7-9,-,TRBJ2-3,CASSFRGQADTRYF,TGTGCCAGCAGCTTCAGGGGACAGGCGGATACGCGGTATTTT
-,TRBV7-8,-,TRBJ1-4,CASSFSTGSRGNEKLFF,TGTGCCAGCAGCTTCTCGACAGGCAGCCGGGGCAATGAAAAACTGTTTTTT
TRBD1,TRBV7-2,-,TRBJ1-2,CASSLIPRQGAHGYTF,TGTGCCAGCAGCTTAATTCCTAGACAGGGGGCCCATGGCTACACCTTC
-,TRBV5-5,few,TRBJ2-7,CASSQEGRYYEQYF,TGTGCCAGCAGTCAGGAGGGCAGATACTACGAGCAGTACTTC
TRBD1,TRBV2,-,TRBJ2-7,CASTKAGQGAFNEQYF,TGTGCCAGCACCAAAGCGGGACAGGGGGCTTTCAATGAGCAGTACTTC
TRBD1,TRBV20-1,-,TRBJ1-2,CSGQGDGYTF,TGCAGTGGACAGGGGGATGGCTACACCTTC
TRBD2,TRBV9,many,TRBJ2-3,CASSVSGGTDTQYF,TGTGCCAGCAGCGTTAGCGGGGGGACAGATACGCAGTATTTT
TRBD1,TRBV2,-,TRBJ2-1,CASSETGQGRETQFF,TGTGCCAGCAGTGAAACGGGACAGGGGCGGGAGACCCAGTTCTTC
-,TRBV4-3,few,TRBJ2-3,CASSQEFLRTDTQYF,TGCGCCAGCAGCCAAGAATTCTTAAGGACAGATACGCAGTATTTT
-,TRBV29-1,-,TRBJ2-1,CSAAMSMGEQFF,TGCAGCGCCGCAATGTCGATGGGTGAGCAGTTCTTC
-,TRBV6-5,-,TRBJ2-1,CASRHNRGSYNEQFF,TGTGCCAGCAGGCATAACCGAGGCTCCTACAATGAGCAGTTCTTC
TRBD2,TRBV4-1,-,TRBJ2-5,CASSHPGTTAQETQYF,TGCGCCAGCAGCCATCCCGGGACTACCGCTCAAGAGACCCAGTACTTC
-,TRBV7-8,-,TRBJ2-5,CASSLVLSSSRAEQYF,TGTGCCAGCAGCTTAGTGCTCTCTAGCTCCCGGGCGGAGCAGTACTTC
TRBD1,TRBV6-2/TRBV6-3,-,TRBJ1-2,CASTQDRGGYTF,TGTGCCAGCACCCAGGACAGGGGTGGCTACACCTTC
-,TRBV5-1,-,TRBJ1-4,CASSWGKRTTNEKLFF,TGCGCCAGCAGTTGGGGGAAAAGGACAACTAATGAAAAACTGTTTTTT
TRBD2,TRBV7-9,-,TRBJ2-5,CASSLAGTSDQETQYF,TGTGCCAGCAGCTTAGCGGGGACTAGCGACCAAGAGACCCAGTACTTC
-,TRBV11-2,-,TRBJ1-1,CASSLKGGTAEAFF,TGTGCCAGCAGCTTAAAGGGGGGGACGGCTGAAGCTTTCTTT
TRBD2,TRBV29-1,few,TRBJ2-1,CSARRLAGGNNEQFF,TGCAGCGCACGTCGCCTAGCGGGGGGGAACAATGAGCAGTTCTTC
-,TRBV7-2,-,TRBJ2-1,CASSFSTSAEQFF,TGTGCCAGCAGCTTCTCGACCTCCGCCGAGCAGTTCTTC
-,TRBV6-2/TRBV6-3,-,TRBJ2-5,CASSAIKETQYF,TGTGCCAGCAGCGCAATCAAAGAGACCCAGTACTTC
-,TRBV7-6,-,TRBJ1-2,CASSPSDRSNTYGHTF,TGTGCCAGCAGCCCTTCCGACAGGTCGAACACGTATGGCCACACCTTC
-,TRBV4-2,-,TRBJ1-5,CASSQESNQPQHF,TGTGCCAGCAGCCAAGAGAGCAATCAGCCCCAGCATTTT
TRBD2,TRBV10-3,-,TRBJ2-3,CAIRGNSGSGGTDTQYF,TGTGCCATCAGGGGTAACTCAGGTAGCGGGGGCACAGATACGCAGTATTTT
-,TRBV27,-,TRBJ2-1,CASSLIAAAYYEQFF,TGTGCCAGCAGTTTAATAGCGGCCGCCTACTATGAGCAGTTCTTC
-,TRBV5-4,-,TRBJ1-4,CASSLRSGNNEKLFF,TGTGCCAGCAGCTTGAGGTCAGGGAATAATGAAAAACTGTTTTTT
-,TRBV7-9,-,TRBJ2-3,CASSLEIHTDTQYF,TGTGCCAGCAGCTTAGAGATTCACACAGATACGCAGTATTTT
-,TRBV28,few,TRBJ2-3,CASSLLGRAGKDTQYF,TGTGCCAGCAGTTTATTGGGCAGGGCAGGAAAAGATACGCAGTATTTT
-,TRBV5-5,once,TRBJ1-4,CASSWGMNEKLFF,TGTGCCAGCAGTTGGGGGATGAATGAAAAACTGTTTTTT
-,TRBV28,many,TRBJ2-3,CASSPPYTDTQYF,TGTGCCAGCAGTCCCCCTTACACAGATACGCAGTATTTT
TRBD1,TRBV20-1,few,TRBJ2-6,CSAPRTGGGSGANVLTF,TGCAGTGCTCCACGGACAGGGGGAGGTTCCGGGGCCAACGTCCTGACTTTC
TRBD1,TRBV7-6,many,TRBJ2-7,CASSPGTGGQYF,TGTGCCAGCAGCCCCGGGACAGGGGGGCAGTACTTC
-,TRBV6-5,-,TRBJ1-4,CASSSTGFNEKLFF,TGTGCCAGCAGTTCGACAGGATTTAATGAAAAACTGTTTTTT
-,TRBV7-2,-,TRBJ1-4,CASSLDGELFF,TGTGCCAGCAGCTTAGATGGGGAACTGTTTTTT
TRBD1,TRBV7-9,-,TRBJ1-5,CASSSDTGASNQPQHF,TGTGCCAGCAGCTCAGATACAGGGGCGAGCAATCAGCCCCAGCATTTT
-,TRBV7-9,few,TRBJ2-6,CASSSERGANVLTF,TGTGCCAGCTCGTCGGAGCGGGGGGCCAACGTCCTGACTTTC
-,TRBV4-1,-,TRBJ2-7,CASSQEPSVGETRYF,TGCGCCAGCAGCCAAGAACCTAGCGTGGGGGAGACCCGGTACTTC
-,TRBV21-1,-,TRBJ2-7,CASSPKDQGTYEQYF,TGTGCCAGCAGCCCCAAGGATCAGGGAACCTACGAGCAGTACTTC
TRBD2,TRBV29-1,many,TRBJ2-1,CSVEGGSSYNEQFF,TGCAGCGTTGAAGGCGGGAGCTCCTACAATGAGCAGTTCTTC
TRBD1,TRBV9,few,TRBJ1-2,CASSVFGQDYGYTF,TGTGCCAGCAGCGTGTTCGGACAGGACTATGGCTACACCTTC